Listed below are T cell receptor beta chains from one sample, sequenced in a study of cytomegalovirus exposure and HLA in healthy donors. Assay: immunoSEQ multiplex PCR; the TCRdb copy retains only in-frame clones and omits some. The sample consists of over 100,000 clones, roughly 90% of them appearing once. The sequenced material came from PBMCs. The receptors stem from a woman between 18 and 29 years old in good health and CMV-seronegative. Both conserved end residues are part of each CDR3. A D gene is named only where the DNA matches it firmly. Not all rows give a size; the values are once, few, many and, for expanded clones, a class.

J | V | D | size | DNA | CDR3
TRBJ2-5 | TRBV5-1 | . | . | TGCGCCAGCAGCAGGGACACCCAAGAGACCCAGTACTTC | CASSRDTQETQYF
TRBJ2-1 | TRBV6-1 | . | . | TGTGCCAGCACATCTGGTGTATGGCTTGAGGGAAAGTTCTTC | CASTSGVWLEGKFF
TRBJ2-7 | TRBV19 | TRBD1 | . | TGTGCCAGGGGATTGACAGGGGGCCCCCCACTACTCTACGAGCAGTACTTC | CARGLTGGPPLLYEQYF
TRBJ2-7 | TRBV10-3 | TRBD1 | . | TGTGCCATACAGGGGCGATACGAGCAGTACTTC | CAIQGRYEQYF
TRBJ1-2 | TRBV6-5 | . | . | TGTGCCAGCGGCGAACAGCCTCGCTATGGCTACACCTTC | CASGEQPRYGYTF
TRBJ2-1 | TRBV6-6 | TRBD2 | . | TGTGCCAGCAGAACTAGCGGCCTCAGTGGCGAGCAGTTCTTC | CASRTSGLSGEQFF
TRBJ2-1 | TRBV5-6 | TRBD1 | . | TGTGCCAGCAGCTGGGGACAGGGGGGCTACAATGAGCAGTTCTTC | CASSWGQGGYNEQFF
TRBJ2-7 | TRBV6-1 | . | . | TGTGCCAGCAGTGAAGCGCCAGGGGTCTATCCCGAGCAGTACTTC | CASSEAPGVYPEQYF
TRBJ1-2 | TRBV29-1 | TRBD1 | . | TGCAGCGTTGAACAGACAGGGATGGGCTATGGCTACACCTTC | CSVEQTGMGYGYTF
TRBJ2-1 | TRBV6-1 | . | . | TGTGCCAGCAGTGAAGTGCCAGACTCCTACAATGAGCAGTTCTTC | CASSEVPDSYNEQFF
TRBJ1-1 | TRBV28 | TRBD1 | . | TGTGCCAGCAGTGGGGGGGGGACAGGGCGGGCGGAGGCTTTCTTT | CASSGGGTGRAEAFF
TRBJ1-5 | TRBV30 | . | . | TGTGCCTGGAGTGTACCAGGATATAGCAATCAGCCCCAGCATTTT | CAWSVPGYSNQPQHF
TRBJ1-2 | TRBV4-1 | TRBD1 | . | TGCGCCAGCAGCGCGGGACAGACCTTGGTGGGAGGCTACACCTTC | CASSAGQTLVGGYTF
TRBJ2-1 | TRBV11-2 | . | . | TGTGCCAGCAGCCCCCCCGGGGGGCATAGAGATGAGCAGTTCTTC | CASSPPGGHRDEQFF
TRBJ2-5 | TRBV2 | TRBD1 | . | TGTGCCAGCAGGGGACAGGCCGGGGAGACCCAGTACTTC | CASRGQAGETQYF
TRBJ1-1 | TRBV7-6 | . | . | TGTGCCAGCAGCCCATCGGGAGGTCAGGGGACTGAAGCTTTCTTT | CASSPSGGQGTEAFF
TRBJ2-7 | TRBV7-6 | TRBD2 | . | TGTGCCAGCAGTTCGATAGCGGGATCTTTGCAGTACTTC | CASSSIAGSLQYF
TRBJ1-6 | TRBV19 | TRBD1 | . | TGTGCCAGTACCCTAGGACAGGGGCGCTCCTATAATTCACCCCTCCACTTT | CASTLGQGRSYNSPLHF
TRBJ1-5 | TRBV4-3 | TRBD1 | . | TGCGCCAGCAGCCAAAACCTCGGACAGGTCAATCAGCCCCAGCATTTT | CASSQNLGQVNQPQHF
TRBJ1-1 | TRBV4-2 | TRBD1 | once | TGTGCCAGCAGCCAAGATCTACAGGGGGTAAAGAACACTGAAGCTTTCTTT | CASSQDLQGVKNTEAFF
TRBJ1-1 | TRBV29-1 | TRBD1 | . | TGCAGCGTGTACGTATGGACAGGGGAAGATACTGAAGCTTTCTTT | CSVYVWTGEDTEAFF
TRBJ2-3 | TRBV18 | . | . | TGTGCCAGCTCACCTGGAGCGTCGAACAGGAGAGTGGATACGCAGTATTTT | CASSPGASNRRVDTQYF
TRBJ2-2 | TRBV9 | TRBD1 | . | TGTGCCAGCAGCGTAGCACCGGGACAGCTGACCACCGGGGAGCTGTTTTTT | CASSVAPGQLTTGELFF
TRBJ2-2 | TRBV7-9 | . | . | TGTGCCAGCAGCTTAGGCGGGCGGGGTCACGACTCGAACACCGGGGAGCTGTTTTTT | CASSLGGRGHDSNTGELFF
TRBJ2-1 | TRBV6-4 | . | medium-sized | TGTGCCAGCAGTGACCGGGAACACAATGAGCAGTTCTTC | CASSDREHNEQFF
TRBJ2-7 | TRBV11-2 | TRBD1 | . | TGTGCCAGCAAACAGGGGAAGAACGAGCAGTACTTC | CASKQGKNEQYF
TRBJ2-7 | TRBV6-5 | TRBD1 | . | TGTGCCACGCGACAGGGGTTAGCCTACGAGCAGTACTTC | CATRQGLAYEQYF
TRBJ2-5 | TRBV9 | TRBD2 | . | TGTGCCAGCAGCGTAGAGGCAGCATCGGGGGGGATGCGGGAGACCCAGTACTTC | CASSVEAASGGMRETQYF
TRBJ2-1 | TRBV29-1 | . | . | TGCAGCGTTGAATTTCAAACGGACAATGAGCAGTTCTTC | CSVEFQTDNEQFF
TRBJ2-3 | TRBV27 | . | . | TGTGCCAGCAGTTTAGCGGTAGCGACAGATACGCAGTATTTT | CASSLAVATDTQYF
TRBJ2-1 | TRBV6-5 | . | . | TGTGCCAGCAGTTATACGCGTGCGTTCTACAATGAGCAGTTCTTC | CASSYTRAFYNEQFF
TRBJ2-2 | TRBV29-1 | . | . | TGCAGCGTTGAAGATGGCGGAAACACCGGGGAGCTGTTTTTT | CSVEDGGNTGELFF
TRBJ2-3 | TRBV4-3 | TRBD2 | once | TGCGCCAGCAGTCTACGCTGGGCCCTAGCGGGGGGCGCCACAGATACGCAGTATTTT | CASSLRWALAGGATDTQYF
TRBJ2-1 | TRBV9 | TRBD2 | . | TGTGCCAGCAGCGATTCCGGGACTATCAATGAGCAGTTCTTC | CASSDSGTINEQFF
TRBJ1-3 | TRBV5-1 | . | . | TGCGCCAGCAGCTTAGGAACAGGGCCAGGAAACACCATATATTTT | CASSLGTGPGNTIYF
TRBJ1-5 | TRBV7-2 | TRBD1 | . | TGTGCCAGCACCTCGACAGGGGCCAATCAGCCCCAGCATTTT | CASTSTGANQPQHF
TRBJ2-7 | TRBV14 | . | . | TGTGCCAGCAGCCTCCGGGGGTTTCCATACGAGCAGTACTTC | CASSLRGFPYEQYF
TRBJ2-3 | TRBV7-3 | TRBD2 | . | TGTGCCAGCAGCTTAATGGGTTCCGGGGGGGGAGATACGCAGTATTTT | CASSLMGSGGGDTQYF
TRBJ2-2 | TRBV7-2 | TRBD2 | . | TGTGCCAGCAGTCGTGCCGGGACTAGTGGGACCGGGGAGCTGTTTTTT | CASSRAGTSGTGELFF
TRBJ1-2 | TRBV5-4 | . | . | TGTGCCAGCAGCTCGGACAGAGATGGTGGCTACACCTTC | CASSSDRDGGYTF
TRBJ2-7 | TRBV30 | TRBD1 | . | TGTGTTGTGGACAGGGGACTCTACGAGCAGTACTTC | CVVDRGLYEQYF
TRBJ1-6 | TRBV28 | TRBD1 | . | TGTGCCAGCAGTTTAGGGACAGGGGTAAATTCACCCCTCCACTTT | CASSLGTGVNSPLHF
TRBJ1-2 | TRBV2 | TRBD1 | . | TGTGCCAGCAGTTTAACGACCCAGGGGGTCGGGTATGGCTACACCTTC | CASSLTTQGVGYGYTF
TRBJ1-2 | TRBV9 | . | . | TGTGCCAGCGGGGAGGGCAGGGGCGAAATTAACTATGGCTACACCTTC | CASGEGRGEINYGYTF